The source of this T cell receptor beta chain is a study of blood T cell repertoires in COVID-19. As for the study in general: Collection of acute and convalescent COVID-19 samples took place in the United States, Italy and Spain. PBMCs, B-cell-depleted T cells, or T cells were the source of the cDNA or gDNA that made up the material.

This clone was observed once. V shed 5 bases and J 2 bases; nucleotides not matched to a gene: 5. Looked up from germline, CDR1 is MDHEN and CDR2 is SYDVKM. This CDR3 is built from 16 residues. As originally analysed: From reference gene primer amplification, estimates of nucleated cell counts were derived. The assay was immunoSEQ multiplex PCR, and TCRdb's table has in-frame clones only and misses some. For V, J and clone size, that table is used; D and trimming come from the DNA. The repertoire has about 150,000 clones, 75% to 85% of them found once; the top ten carry under 0.75%. This TCR was sampled from a man aged 60-69 years with acute or convalescent COVID-19. The sequencing input was peripheral blood. The chain uses TRBV28 and TRBJ2-4; 11 bases line up with TRBD2. This chain's CDR3 is CASSLAGGLSKNIQYF. CDR3 nucleotide sequence: TGTGCCAGCAGTCTAGCGGGAGGTCTCTCCAAAAACATTCAGTACTTC.